A single sample is the source of the 11 T cell receptor beta chains below, sequenced in a study of T cells in women clearing cervical HPV infection. Profiling relied on immunoSEQ multiplex PCR, and the TCRdb table lists in-frame clones only, not all of them. The sample features around 22,000 clones, with about 4.9% in its top ten. Sequencing used blood buffy coat. These receptors all stem from a woman aged 18 to 75 with a cervical HPV16 infection that either progressed to CIN3+ or cleared (not recorded which).

Notes on this clone: The read ends 3 residues early relative to the CDR3; the germline J gene fills the gap. V and J are TRBV19 and TRBJ2-7, with TRBD1 matching 10 bases. CDR3 length: 14 residues. V shed 3 bases and J 6 bases; nucleotides not matched to a gene: 5. Germline V CDR1 and CDR2: LNHDA, SQIVND (reference sequence). CDR3 DNA (partial): TGTGCCAGTAGTATGAGGGACAGGGGCTCCGAG. Its translation: CASSMRDRGSE. The entire CDR3 protein is CASSMRDRGSEQYF.

This clone shows up as medium-sized by frequency. Sequencing ends 3 residues short of the CDR3 end; the germline J gene provides the rest. The chain is built from TRBV7-3 and TRBJ2-3; no definite D call. Per germline, CDR1 SGHTA and CDR2 FQGTGA. The CDR3 spans 14 residues. Trimming removed 5 bases at V and 0 bases at J, with 9 bases between. CDR3 bases read: TGTGCCAGCAGCCCATCCCGGAGCACAGATACG. Protein sequence: CASSPSRSTDT. The CDR3 reads in full as CASSPSRSTDTQYF.

About this clone itself: The CDR3 goes on 3 residues after the read ends, and that part is filled in from the germline J gene. V usage is TRBV7-7 and J usage is TRBJ1-6, with D uncertain. From germline, CDR1 is SSHAT and CDR2 FNYEAQ (reference sequence). The CDR3 runs to 16 residues. CDR3 residues: CASSLVVAGYQETLHF. CDR3 DNA, as far as it was read: TGTGCCAGCAGCTTAGTTGTAGCGGGGTACCAAGAGACC. The complete variable domain, with remaining parts taken from reference TRBV7-7 and TRBJ1-6, reads GAGVSQSPRYKVTKRGQDVTLRCDPISSHATLYWYQQALGQGPEFLTYFNYEAQPDKSGLPSDRFSAERPEGSISTLTIQRTEQRDSAMYRCASSLVVAGYQETLHFGNGTRLTVT.

As for this clone: The CDR3 goes on 3 residues after the read ends, and that part is filled in from the germline J gene. The gene calls are TRBV5-1 and TRBJ1-1, with D possibly matching TRBD1 (6 bases). In germline, CDR1 is SGHRS, CDR2 YFSETQ. V was pared by 4 bases and J by 1 base, with 14 bases between. This CDR3 contains 15 residues. The CDR3 here is CASSLDGGGNTEAFF. The part of the CDR3 DNA that was read is TGCGCCAGCAGCCTGGACGGAGGGGGGAACACTGAA.

As for this clone: Read sequence stops 3 residues before the CDR3 end, and the germline J gene provides the missing end. This chain links TRBV5-1 with TRBJ1-6; D unresolved. V gave up 0 bases and J gave up 8 bases, with 12 bases separating them. The germline CDR1 and CDR2 sequences are SGHRS and YFSETQ. CDR3 length equals 15 residues. The CDR3 DNA, read in part, is TGCGCCAGCAGCTTGGTGAGTACAGCCGATTCACCC. Protein: CASSLVSTADSP. The CDR3 reads in full as CASSLVSTADSPLHF.

To note about this clone: The read stops 3 residues short of the end of the CDR3; the missing end is completed from the germline J gene. V usage is TRBV5-1 and J usage is TRBJ1-4; perhaps TRBD1 as D (5 bases). Germline-derived CDR1 and CDR2 are SGHRS and YFSETQ. The CDR3 runs 13 residues. Partial CDR3 DNA: TGCGCCAGTTACGGTGGAGGGGCCAACGTA. This codes for CASYGGGANV. In full, the CDR3 is CASYGGGANVLFF.

About this clone: Sequencing ends 3 residues short of the CDR3 end; the germline J gene provides the rest. The chain carries TRBV20-1 and TRBJ2-1; 7 nucleotides line up with TRBD2. There are 16 residues in the CDR3. Germline V gives CDR1 DFQATT, CDR2 SNEGSKA (reference sequence). The trim removed 4 bases at V and 5 bases at J, leaving 14 bases unmatched. CDR3 region: CSATRLAVRFHNEQFF. CDR3 bases read: TGCAGTGCTACCCGACTAGCCGTCCGATTCCACAATGAG.

About this clone itself: The read terminates 3 residues before the CDR3 end, so the remaining end is supplied by the germline J gene. The chain recombines TRBV19 with TRBJ1-6; D remains unclear. The CDR3 is 15 amino acids. The germline V gene has CDR1 LNHDA and CDR2 SQIVND (reference sequence). Trimming left V 8 bases short and J 0 bases short, with 11 bases between. The covered CDR3 bases are TGTGCCAGTCGATTCCAGAACTCCTATAATTCACCC. It codes for CASRFQNSYNSP. The CDR3 reads in full as CASRFQNSYNSPLHF.

Of note for this clone: The read gets to within 3 residues of the CDR3 end, and the germline J gene fills in the rest. The V gene is TRBV4-1, the J gene TRBJ2-3; maybe TRBD2 (6 bases). V was trimmed by 4 bases and J by 2 bases, leaving 13 bases between them. The germline V gene encodes CDR1 MGHRA and CDR2 YSYEKL. The CDR3 is 15 residues long. The part of the CDR3 DNA that was read is TGCGCCAGCAGCCTGGCCCTAGCGTACACAGATACG. Protein product: CASSLALAYTDT. The whole CDR3 sequence is CASSLALAYTDTQYF.

Of note for this clone: The CDR3 is cut off 3 residues early in the read; its end comes from the germline J gene. This chain joins TRBV10-2 and TRBJ1-4; 10 nucleotides match TRBD1. Germline values: CDR1 WSHSY, CDR2 SAAADI. The CDR3 length is 16 residues. V dropped 4 bases and J dropped 6; count of bases not matched to a gene: 8. CDR3 amino acids: CASSAFGTGVYEKLFF. The sequenced part of the CDR3 DNA is TGCGCCAGCAGTGCTTTCGGGACAGGGGTTTATGAAAAA.

A word on this clone: The CDR3 end falls 3 residues outside the read, so it is completed with the germline J gene. The rearrangement links TRBV2 to TRBJ2-5; no definite D call. CDR3 length equals 16 residues. V was pared by 4 bases and J by 5 bases, with 20 bases between. Germline CDR1 and CDR2: SNHLY and FYNNEI. CDR3 DNA (partial): TGTGCCAGCAGTGTACTCGGAGTGCGGCCGTCGGAGACC. This sequence encodes CASSVLGVRPSET. The CDR3 reads in full as CASSVLGVRPSETQYF.